The 17 T cell receptor beta chains below come from one sample, sequenced in a study of blood T cell repertoires in COVID-19. The table came from immunoSEQ multiplex PCR; TCRdb's copy has only in-frame clones and leaves some out. The profile shows around 300,000 clones, under 90% of them singletons. Sequenced sample: peripheral blood. Every receptor here comes from a man between 45 and 60 years old with acute or convalescent COVID-19.

This clone was recorded once. At one boundary the junction diverges from the germline segment, which might be a read error. This chain uses TRBV29-1 with TRBJ2-3; tentatively, D is TRBD2 (6 bases). The CDR3 has 12 residues. CDR1 is SQVTM, CDR2 ANQGSEA, per germline. CDR3 amino acids: CSAELASDTQYF. CDR3 bases: TGCAGCGCTGAACTAGCCTCAGATACGCAGTATTTT.

This clone was seen a single time. The V gene is TRBV10-3, the J gene TRBJ2-3, with a possible D match to TRBD1 (6 bases). The CDR3 consists of 11 residues. From germline, CDR1 is ENHRY and CDR2 SYGVKD. V was cut by 10 bases and J by 5 bases, with 10 bases left in between. The CDR3 nucleotides read TGTGCCACCAGGGGCGAAGATACGCAGTATTTT. Its translation is CATRGEDTQYF.

This clone was counted only a few times. The genes are TRBV11-2 and TRBJ1-1, with D possibly being TRBD1 (5 bases). Germline V lookup: CDR1 SGHAT, CDR2 FQNNGV. The CDR3 extends over 13 amino acids. Trimming shortened V by 3 bases and J by 6 bases, and 11 bases separated the two germline ends. The CDR3 loop reads CASSLGQTSEAFF. The CDR3 DNA reads TGTGCCAGCAGCTTGGGGCAGACCTCTGAAGCTTTCTTT. The whole variable domain, remainder taken from reference TRBV11-2 and TRBJ1-1, is EAGVAQSPRYKIIEKRQSVAFWCNPISGHATLYWYQQILGQGPKLLIQFQNNGVVDDSQLPKDRFSAERLKGVDSTLKIQPAKLEDSAVYLCASSLGQTSEAFFGQGTRLTVV.

The chain couples TRBV10-1 to TRBJ1-1, with TRBD1 matching over 7 bases. Trimming at V came to 5 bases and at J to 1 base, leaving 1 base not matched to a gene. CDR1 WNHNN and CDR2 SYGVQD come from the germline V gene (reference sequence). This CDR3 is built from 13 residues. CDR3 DNA sequence: TGCGCCAGCAGTCGGGACAGGAACACTGAAGCTTTCTTT. This translates into CASSRDRNTEAFF.

The chain employs TRBV20-1 and TRBJ1-2; TRBD1 aligns across 9 bases. The V and J ends lost 3 bases and 4 bases, in that order; junction bases with no gene match: 9. The CDR3 length is 15 residues. Germline assignment: CDR1 DFQATT and CDR2 SNEGSKA (reference sequence). The CDR3 DNA is TGCAGTGCTAGTGAGCGGACAGGGGAGGCCTATGGCTACACCTTC. Amino acids: CSASERTGEAYGYTF.

This chain links TRBV18 with TRBJ2-1; TRBD2 matches 8 bases. Germline CDR1 and CDR2: KGHSH and LQKENI. The junction had 8 bases not matched to a gene; V was cut back by 5 bases and J by 8 bases. The CDR3 is 14 amino acids. Here the CDR3 reads CASSSSSGRDEQFF. The CDR3 DNA reads TGTGCCAGCTCAAGCTCTAGCGGGCGCGATGAGCAGTTCTTC.

V usage is TRBV5-1 and J usage is TRBJ1-2; 7 nucleotides align to TRBD1. Germline V gene lookup returns CDR1 SGHRS and CDR2 YFSETQ. The CDR3 covers 13 residues. The V gene end was trimmed by 4 bases and the J gene end by 7 bases; junction bases not matched to a gene: 7. In nucleotides, the CDR3 is TGCGCCAGCAGCACGGGACAGCACTCTGGCTACACCTTC. Amino acids: CASSTGQHSGYTF.

CDR3 nucleotides: TGTGCCAGCTCAATCAGGGGGCCGGCCGGGGAGCTGTTTTTT. This encodes CASSIRGPAGELFF. The rearrangement links TRBV18 to TRBJ2-2; 8 bases map to TRBD1. The CDR3 sequence is 14 residues long. The trim removed 5 bases at V and 6 bases at J, leaving 5 bases unmatched. Germline V gives CDR1 KGHSH, CDR2 LQKENI. The full variable domain, completed using reference TRBV18 and TRBJ2-2, is NAGVMQNPRHLVRRRGQEARLRCSPMKGHSHVYWYRQLPEEGLKFMVYLQKENIIDESGMPKERFSAEFPKEGPSILRIQQVVRGDSAAYFCASSIRGPAGELFFGEGSRLTVL.

Ten or more counts support this clone. This chain uses TRBV18 with TRBJ2-3; D is perhaps TRBD2 (6 bases). Trimming shortened V by 0 bases and J by 7 bases, and 14 bases separated the two germline ends. Germline CDR1 KGHSH, CDR2 LQKENI. The CDR3 length is 15 residues. CDR3 sequence (DNA): TGTGCCAGCTCACCACCTATCGGGACTGAGCATACGCAGTATTTT. It encodes CASSPPIGTEHTQYF.

This clone has only one observation. The gene calls are TRBV18 and TRBJ2-5; perhaps TRBD1 as D (6 bases). The germline V and J ends were trimmed by 3 bases and 5 bases, with 13 bases remaining between them. There are 14 residues in the CDR3. Per germline, CDR1 KGHSH and CDR2 LQKENI. CDR3 coding DNA: TGTGCCAGCTCACCTCCACAGGGCCGGGAGACCCAGTACTTC. It codes for CASSPPQGRETQYF.

In this sample, this clone turned up once. The J gene is TRBJ1-1, the V gene TRBV28; D not certain. The CDR3 runs to 13 residues. V lost 2 bases, J lost 1 base, and 5 bases lay in between. The germline gives CDR1 MDHEN, CDR2 SYDVKM. The CDR3 DNA sequence: TGTGCCAGCAGTTTACGGGAGAACACTGAAGCTTTCTTT. It specifies CASSLRENTEAFF.

This chain connects TRBV20-1 to TRBJ1-2; no definite D call. Trimming took 5 bases from V and 7 from J, leaving 11 bases between them. Germline values: CDR1 DFQATT, CDR2 SNEGSKA (reference sequence). CDR3 length equals 11 residues. CDR3 loop: CSAFPGFGYTF. Here the CDR3 DNA reads TGCAGTGCTTTTCCCGGGTTTGGCTACACCTTC.

The genes are TRBV27 and TRBJ1-5, with D unclear. Germline V lookup: CDR1 MNHEY, CDR2 SMNVEV (reference sequence). Trimming cost V 3 bases and J 2 bases, with 8 bases left between them. CDR3 length: 14 amino acids. DNA of the CDR3: TGTGCCAGCAGTTTGGGCCGTGGCAATCAGCCCCAGCATTTT. Translated, it gives CASSLGRGNQPQHF.

V is TRBV6-6 and J is TRBJ2-6, with D unclear. The CDR3 is made up of 13 amino acids. V lost 6 bases and J 5 bases, leaving 8 bases between the germline ends. The germline CDR1 and CDR2 sequences are MNHNY and SVGAGI (reference sequence). CDR3 bases: TGTGCCAGCAGCTACATCAGGGCCAACGTCCTGACTTTC. Its protein product is CASSYIRANVLTF.

This clone was picked up one time. This chain connects TRBV5-4 to TRBJ1-6; TRBD1 matches at 9 bases. With V trimmed by 3 bases and J by 6 bases, 4 bases remained unmatched. The CDR3 is 15 residues long. The V gene's germline CDR1 is SGHNT and CDR2 YYREEE (reference sequence). CDR3 region: CASSSPGQGNSPLHF. The CDR3 nucleotides are TGTGCCAGCAGCTCTCCGGGACAGGGTAATTCACCCCTCCACTTT.

This rearrangement joins TRBV13 to TRBJ1-1, with TRBD1 matching over 7 bases. V was pared by 4 bases and J by 10 bases, with 24 bases of the junction left unmatched. There are 18 residues in the CDR3. Germline V gene lookup returns CDR1 PRHDT and CDR2 FYEKMQ (reference sequence). This chain's CDR3 is CASSSILRRDRLTLPAFF. For the CDR3, the DNA is TGTGCCAGCAGCTCCATCCTAAGGCGGGACAGACTTACACTTCCAGCTTTCTTT.

This chain connects TRBV7-9 to TRBJ1-5; 8 nucleotides match TRBD1. Germline trimming cut 2 bases from V and 5 bases from J; bases unmatched to any gene: 8. There are 16 residues in the CDR3. Germline V gene data show CDR1 as SEHNR and CDR2 as FQNEAQ (reference sequence). This CDR3 reads CASSLFRTGRHQPQHF. CDR3 sequence (DNA): TGTGCCAGCAGCTTATTCAGGACAGGGAGACATCAGCCCCAGCATTTT. The full variable domain, its missing parts supplied by reference TRBV7-9 and TRBJ1-5, is DTGVSQNPRHKITKRGQNVTFRCDPISEHNRLYWYRQTLGQGPEFLTYFQNEAQLEKSRLLSDRFSAERPKGSFSTLEIQRTEQGDSAMYLCASSLFRTGRHQPQHFGDGTRLSIL.